The clone carrying this T cell receptor (beta chain) was counted a single time. Its antigen remains unknown. Only CD45RO-negative cells positively selected for CCR7 counted as naive CD8 cells, so terminally differentiated effector memory CD45RA+ cells were excluded. The data were taken from a study of shared clonotypes between healthy human individuals. This table comes from immunoSEQ multiplex PCR, and its TCRdb copy is limited to in-frame clones, with some not included. The sample shows more than 2 million clones, about 95% of them seen only once. The study's findings and limits: Sequencing depth was predicted to influence how clonotypes are shared among donors.

The germline V gene encodes CDR1 MGHRA and CDR2 YSYEKL. Unmatched junction bases numbered 2, after V lost 3 bases and J lost 1 base. This CDR3 is 16 amino acids long. The V call is TRBV4-1, the J call TRBJ2-2, with 10 nucleotides matching TRBD2. The material sequenced was naive CD8+ T cells sorted from blood. This TCR was sampled from a man between 18 and 29 years old in good health. This CDR3 reads CASSHRTSGNTGELFF. CDR3 bases: TGCGCCAGCAGCCATAGGACTAGCGGGAACACCGGGGAGCTGTTTTTT.